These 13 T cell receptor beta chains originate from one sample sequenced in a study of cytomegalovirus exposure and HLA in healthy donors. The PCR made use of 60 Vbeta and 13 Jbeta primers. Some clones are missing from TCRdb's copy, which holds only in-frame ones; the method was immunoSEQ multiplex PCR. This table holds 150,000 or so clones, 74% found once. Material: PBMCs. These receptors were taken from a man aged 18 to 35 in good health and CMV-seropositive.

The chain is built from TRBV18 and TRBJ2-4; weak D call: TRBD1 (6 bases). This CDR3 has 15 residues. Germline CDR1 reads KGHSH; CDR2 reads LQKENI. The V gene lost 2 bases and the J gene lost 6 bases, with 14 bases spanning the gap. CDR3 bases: TGTGCCAGCTCACCAAGCACGGGACAAGGAAACATTCAGTACTTC. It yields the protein CASSPSTGQGNIQYF. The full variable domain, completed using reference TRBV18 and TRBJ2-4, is NAGVMQNPRHLVRRRGQEARLRCSPMKGHSHVYWYRQLPEEGLKFMVYLQKENIIDESGMPKERFSAEFPKEGPSILRIQQVVRGDSAAYFCASSPSTGQGNIQYFGAGTRLSVL.

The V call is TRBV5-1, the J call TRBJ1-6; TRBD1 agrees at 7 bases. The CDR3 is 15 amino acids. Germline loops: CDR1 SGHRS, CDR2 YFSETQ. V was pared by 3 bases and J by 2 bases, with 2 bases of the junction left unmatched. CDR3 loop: CASSSGTAYNSPLHF. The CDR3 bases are TGCGCCAGCAGCTCCGGGACAGCCTATAATTCACCCCTCCACTTT.

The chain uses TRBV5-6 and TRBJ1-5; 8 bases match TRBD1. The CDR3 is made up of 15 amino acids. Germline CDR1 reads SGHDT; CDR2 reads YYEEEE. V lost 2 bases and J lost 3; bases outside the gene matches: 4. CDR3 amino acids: CASSFRDRINQPQHF. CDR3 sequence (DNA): TGTGCCAGCAGCTTCCGGGACAGGATCAATCAGCCCCAGCATTTT.

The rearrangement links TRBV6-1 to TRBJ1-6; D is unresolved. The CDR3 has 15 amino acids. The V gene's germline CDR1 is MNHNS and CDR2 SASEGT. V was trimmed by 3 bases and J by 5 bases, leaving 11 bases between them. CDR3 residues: CASSDSRAHNSPLHF. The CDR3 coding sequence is TGTGCCAGCAGTGACTCGAGGGCTCATAATTCACCCCTCCACTTT.

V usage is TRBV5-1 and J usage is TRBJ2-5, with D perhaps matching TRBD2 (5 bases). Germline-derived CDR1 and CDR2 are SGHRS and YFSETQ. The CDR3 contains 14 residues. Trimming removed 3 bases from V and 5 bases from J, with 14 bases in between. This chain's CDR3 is CASSSSSLQETQYF. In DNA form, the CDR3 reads TGCGCCAGCAGCTCGTCTAGCCTCCAGGAGACCCAGTACTTC.

The CDR3 is CASSAGQGEHEQFF. The CDR3, as DNA: TGTGCCAGCAGTGCAGGACAGGGGGAGCATGAGCAGTTCTTC. V and J are TRBV6-5 and TRBJ2-1; 10 nucleotides match TRBD1. The junction had 6 bases not matched to a gene; V was cut back by 5 bases and J by 8 bases. The germline V gene encodes CDR1 MNHEY and CDR2 SVGAGI. The CDR3 spans 14 residues.

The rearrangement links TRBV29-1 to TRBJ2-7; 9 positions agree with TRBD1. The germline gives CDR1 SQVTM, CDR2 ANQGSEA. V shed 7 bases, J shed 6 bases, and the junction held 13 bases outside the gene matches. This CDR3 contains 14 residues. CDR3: CSAKPGQGLGEQYF. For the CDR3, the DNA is TGCAGCGCGAAACCGGGACAGGGTCTTGGCGAGCAGTACTTC.

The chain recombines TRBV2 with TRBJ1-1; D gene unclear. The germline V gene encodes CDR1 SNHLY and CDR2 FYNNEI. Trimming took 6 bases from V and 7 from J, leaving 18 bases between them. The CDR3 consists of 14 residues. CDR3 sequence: CASRDSLGAIEAFF. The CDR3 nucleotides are TGTGCCAGCAGAGACTCCCTGGGAGCCATTGAAGCTTTCTTT.

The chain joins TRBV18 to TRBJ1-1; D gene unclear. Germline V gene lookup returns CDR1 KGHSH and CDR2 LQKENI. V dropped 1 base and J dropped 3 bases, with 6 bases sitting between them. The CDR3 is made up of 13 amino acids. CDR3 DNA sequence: TGTGCCAGCTCACCACAGAGGTACACTGAAGCTTTCTTT. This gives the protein CASSPQRYTEAFF.

As DNA, the CDR3 is TGTGCCAGCAGCTTGGATACGGGACAGGGCAACAATGAGCAGTTCTTC. Protein: CASSLDTGQGNNEQFF. The chain recombines TRBV5-6 with TRBJ2-1; 9 bases map to TRBD1. The CDR3 runs to 16 residues. In germline, CDR1 is SGHDT, CDR2 YYEEEE. V shed 0 bases and J 5 bases; nucleotides not matched to a gene: 6.

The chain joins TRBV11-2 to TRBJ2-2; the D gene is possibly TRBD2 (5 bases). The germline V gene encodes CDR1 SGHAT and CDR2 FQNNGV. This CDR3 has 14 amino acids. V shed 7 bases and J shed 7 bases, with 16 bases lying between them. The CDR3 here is CASKKSGADGELFF. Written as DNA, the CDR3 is TGTGCCAGCAAAAAGAGCGGCGCCGACGGGGAGCTGTTTTTT. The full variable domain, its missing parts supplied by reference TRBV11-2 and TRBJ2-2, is EAGVAQSPRYKIIEKRQSVAFWCNPISGHATLYWYQQILGQGPKLLIQFQNNGVVDDSQLPKDRFSAERLKGVDSTLKIQPAKLEDSAVYLCASKKSGADGELFFGEGSRLTVL.

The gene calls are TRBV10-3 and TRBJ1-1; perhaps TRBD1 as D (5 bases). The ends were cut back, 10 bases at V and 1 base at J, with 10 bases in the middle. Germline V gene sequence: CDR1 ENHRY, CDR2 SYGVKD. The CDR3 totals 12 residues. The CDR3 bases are TGTGCCAGCGTCCAGGGGAACACTGAAGCTTTCTTT. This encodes CASVQGNTEAFF.

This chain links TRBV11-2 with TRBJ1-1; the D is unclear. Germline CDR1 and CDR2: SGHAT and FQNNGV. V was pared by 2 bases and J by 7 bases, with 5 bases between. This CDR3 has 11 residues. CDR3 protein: CASSLYSEAFF. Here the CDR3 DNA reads TGTGCCAGCAGCTTATACAGTGAAGCTTTCTTT.